The clone carrying this T cell receptor beta chain was detected a few times. The antigen is undetermined. These data originate in a study of human T cells and chemical hapten exposure. Study-level information: The upper back received 0.01% DPC by patch testing, with results read at 6 days. The study, taken as a whole, reports: Expanded TCRs showed more large CDR3 clusters than pre-sensitization or healthy control sets. TCRs at a frequency above 1 in 1000 stayed unchanged with DPC sensitization.

One entry per CDR3 protein, called by TCRdb with MiXCR from the RACE reads. In the table there are roughly 100,000 distinct CDR3 sequences, around 12% of which are singletons. Deletions cut 1 base from V and 0 bases from J, with 10 bases between. Germline values: CDR1 SGHAT, CDR2 FQDESV (reference sequence). This CDR3 contains 16 residues. Time point indicated: pre-sensitization, week 0. Indicated treatment: therapeutic diphenylcyclopropenone sensitization with weekly scalp DPC. The source material was whole blood, sampled in connection with sensitization to the hapten diphenylcyclopropenone (DPC). The rearrangement joins TRBV11-1 to TRBJ2-4; D not resolved. The receptor's source is a woman in her forties or fifties with alopecia areata. Some clones in this sample may be carry-over from other donors' samples. The CDR3 region is CASSLGTVVAKNIQYF. The CDR3 coding sequence is TGTGCCAGCAGCTTAGGAACCGTCGTAGCCAAAAACATTCAGTACTTC.